These 11 T cell receptor beta chains came from one sample sequenced in a study of technical replicates of blood from several donors (dated by TCRdb to the late 2010s). Library creation used the immunoSEQ multiplex PCR assay. Here the immuneACCESS table is served through TCRdb, limited to in-frame sequences with V and J called. Missing clones are a known gap in these copies; in checked studies unresolved V genes cover under half, and the rest lacks a known reason. The sample includes about 53,000 clones, with 86% observed a single time. The top ten hold roughly 5.3% of the sample. Input material: PBMCs. These TCRs come from a human donor in good health. Some clones in this sample may be carry-over from other donors' samples.

J is TRBJ2-3 and V is TRBV7-6, with 8 bases aligning to TRBD2. The CDR3 spans 16 residues. The junction had 12 bases not matched to a gene; V was cut back by 5 bases and J by 5 bases. Germline V gives CDR1 SGHVS, CDR2 FNYEAQ. The CDR3 nucleotides are TGTGCCAGCAGCCCCGTTGGCGGGGGGAAGGGAGATACGCAGTATTTT. As protein: CASSPVGGGKGDTQYF.

This clone has a handful of counts. The V and J genes are TRBV6-5 and TRBJ1-2; 7 positions match TRBD1. The junction had 5 bases not matched to a gene; V was cut back by 8 bases and J by 2 bases. Germline assignment: CDR1 MNHEY and CDR2 SVGAGI. The CDR3 spans 13 residues. CDR3 coding DNA: TGTGCCAGCGGATCAGGGGGGAACTATGGCTACACCTTC. Its protein product is CASGSGGNYGYTF.

The gene calls are TRBV4-2 and TRBJ2-3; unclear D gene. Germline values: CDR1 LGHNA, CDR2 YNFKEQ. The CDR3 extends over 13 amino acids. V was trimmed by 0 bases and J by 5 bases, leaving 6 bases between them. CDR3 nucleotides: TGTGCCAGCAGCCAAGAGAGGCTAGATACGCAGTATTTT. This codes for CASSQERLDTQYF.

V gene TRBV9 combines with J gene TRBJ2-3; 10 bases are shared with TRBD2. CDR1 is SGDLS and CDR2 is YYNGEE in the germline V gene. The CDR3 is 15 residues long. The V and J ends lost 5 bases and 3 bases, in that order; junction bases with no gene match: 6. The CDR3 sequence: CASSHSGGWTDTQYF. CDR3 nucleotide sequence: TGTGCCAGCAGTCATAGCGGGGGGTGGACAGATACGCAGTATTTT.

This sequence joins TRBV21-1 and TRBJ2-7; the listed D gene, TRBD1, was not tested against the DNA. TRBV21-1 represents a pseudogene. This CDR3 comprises 15 residues. CDR3 coding DNA: TGTGCCAGCAGCGCAACCGGGACAGGGGCCTACGAGCAGTACTTC. Translated: CASSATGTGAYEQYF.

This chain joins TRBV5-1 and TRBJ1-4, with D unresolved. Germline CDR1 SGHRS, CDR2 YFSETQ. V shed 4 bases and J shed 0 bases, with 10 bases lying between them. CDR3 length: 15 residues. The CDR3 loop reads CASSITGATNEKLFF. As DNA, the CDR3 is TGCGCCAGCAGCATAACGGGAGCAACTAATGAAAAACTGTTTTTT.

The chain has TRBV6-1 and TRBJ2-5; 7 nucleotides align to TRBD2. The germline CDR1 and CDR2 sequences are MNHNS and SASEGT. CDR3 length equals 15 residues. After removal of 2 bases from V and 3 bases from J, the junction contained 6 bases not matched to a gene. For the CDR3, the DNA is TGTGCCAGCAGTGAACTGTGGCGGGGGAAAGAGACCCAGTACTTC. Its translation is CASSELWRGKETQYF.

The sample holds one count of this clone. This chain connects TRBV7-9 to TRBJ2-3, with 10 bases aligning to TRBD2. The CDR3 sequence is 18 residues long. The germline V gene has CDR1 SEHNR and CDR2 FQNEAQ (reference sequence). With 5 bases clipped from V and 5 bases from J, the junction kept 16 bases outside the gene matches. CDR3 in amino acids: CASSPPEIAGGVGDTQYF. CDR3 in DNA: TGTGCCAGCAGCCCCCCTGAGATAGCGGGAGGAGTTGGAGATACGCAGTATTTT. The full variable domain, its missing parts supplied by reference TRBV7-9 and TRBJ2-3, is DTGVSQNPRHKITKRGQNVTFRCDPISEHNRLYWYRQTLGQGPEFLTYFQNEAQLEKSRLLSDRFSAERPKGSFSTLEIQRTEQGDSAMYLCASSPPEIAGGVGDTQYFGPGTRLTVL.

The chain recombines TRBV5-1 with TRBJ2-1, with 9 nucleotides matching TRBD2. Germline V CDR1 and CDR2: SGHRS, YFSETQ. CDR3 length: 18 amino acids. The V gene end was trimmed by 1 base and the J gene end by 5 bases; junction bases not matched to a gene: 13. DNA of the CDR3: TGCGCCAGCAGCTTGCCTAGCGGGGCCGTGGGTTTTGACAATGAGCAGTTCTTC. Its translation: CASSLPSGAVGFDNEQFF.

In this sample, this clone turned up a few times. J is TRBJ2-7 and V is TRBV6-1; TRBD2 might be the D (7 bases). The CDR3 is 13 residues long. Germline CDR1 is MNHNS and CDR2 is SASEGT. V was clipped by 6 bases and J by 2 bases, with 11 bases between them. CDR3 DNA sequence: TGTGCCAGCAGGAGGGGGGGAGCCTACGAGCAGTACTTC. Its protein product is CASRRGGAYEQYF.

This chain connects TRBV7-8 to TRBJ2-2; no definite D call. This CDR3 has 14 amino acids. The V gene's germline CDR1 is SGHVS and CDR2 FQNEAQ. Trimming shortened V by 7 bases and J by 5 bases, and 14 bases separated the two germline ends. Here the CDR3 DNA reads TGTGCCAGCACCCCCCTGCGGCAGACCGGGGAGCTGTTTTTT. Its translation is CASTPLRQTGELFF. Variable domain in full (rest from reference TRBV7-8 and TRBJ2-2): GAGVSQSPRYKVAKRGQDVALRCDPISGHVSLFWYQQALGQGPEFLTYFQNEAQLDKSGLPSDRFFAERPEGSVSTLKIQRTQQEDSAVYLCASTPLRQTGELFFGEGSRLTVL.